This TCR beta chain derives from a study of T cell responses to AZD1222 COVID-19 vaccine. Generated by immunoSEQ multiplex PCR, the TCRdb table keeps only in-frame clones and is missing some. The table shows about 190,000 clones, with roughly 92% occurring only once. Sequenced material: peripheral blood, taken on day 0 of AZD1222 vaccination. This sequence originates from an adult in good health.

The CDR3 DNA sequence: TGCAGCGTTGAGGGCAGTCAAGAGACCCAGTACTTC. Translation gives CSVEGSQETQYF. The J gene is TRBJ2-5, the V gene TRBV29-1; D unresolved. In germline, CDR1 is SQVTM, CDR2 ANQGSEA. Trimming shortened V by 3 bases and J by 2 bases, and 7 bases separated the two germline ends. The CDR3 totals 12 residues.